One and the same sample provided the 24 T cell receptor beta chains below, sequenced in a study of shared clonotypes between healthy human individuals. Libraries were prepared by immunoSEQ multiplex PCR; TCRdb keeps only in-frame clonotypes and omits some of them. This table holds over a million clones, more than 75% found once. Input material: memory CD4+ T cells from PBMCs. As for subset: CD45RA-negative fraction. The source is a man between 18 and 35 years old in good health. Some clones in this sample may be carry-over from other donors' samples.

This chain uses TRBV28 with TRBJ1-5; D remains unclear. V was pared by 5 bases and J by 6 bases, with 17 bases between. The CDR3 sequence is 15 residues long. Germline values: CDR1 MDHEN, CDR2 SYDVKM. This CDR3 reads CASSVDGRGSQPQHF. CDR3 DNA: TGTGCCAGCAGTGTAGACGGCCGAGGGAGTCAGCCCCAGCATTTT.

This chain joins TRBV19 and TRBJ1-2; D gene ambiguous. The CDR3 is made up of 14 amino acids. Germline values: CDR1 LNHDA, CDR2 SQIVND (reference sequence). V lost 2 bases to trimming and J lost 6 bases, with 13 bases between them. In nucleotides, the CDR3 is TGTGCCAGTAGTATAAGAGTCGCCCCCAATGGCTACACCTTC. Residues: CASSIRVAPNGYTF. The variable domain in full, completed from reference TRBV19 and TRBJ1-2, reads DGGITQSPKYLFRKEGQNVTLSCEQNLNHDAMYWYRQDPGQGLRLIYYSQIVNDFQKGDIAEGYSVSREKKESFPLTVTSAQKNPTAFYLCASSIRVAPNGYTFGSGTRLTVV.

The chain employs TRBV6-6 and TRBJ1-6; D remains ambiguous. CDR1 is MNHNY and CDR2 is SVGAGI in the germline V gene (reference sequence). The CDR3 has 14 amino acids. Trimming took 6 bases from V and 7 from J, leaving 13 bases between them. The DNA for the CDR3 is TGTGCCAGCAGCACCGGGTTTCAAAATTCACCCCTCCACTTT. It yields the protein CASSTGFQNSPLHF.

This chain uses TRBV5-4 with TRBJ2-3, with a weak D call TRBD1 (7 bases). Germline loops: CDR1 SGHNT, CDR2 YYREEE (reference sequence). The CDR3 spans 17 residues. The V end was cut by 2 bases, the J end by 0 bases, with 16 bases between. The CDR3 coding sequence is TGTGCCAGCAGCTTTTTTCAGGGGGGAACTAGCACAGATACGCAGTATTTT. Protein product: CASSFFQGGTSTDTQYF.

This chain joins TRBV5-1 and TRBJ1-1; 10 bases agree with TRBD1. The CDR3 spans 15 residues. V was clipped by 0 bases and J by 4 bases; unmatched bases: 3. Germline values: CDR1 SGHRS, CDR2 YFSETQ. The CDR3 reads CASSLGGTGVTEAFF. CDR3 in DNA: TGCGCCAGCAGCTTGGGCGGGACAGGGGTCACTGAAGCTTTCTTT.

The rearrangement uses TRBV6-4 and TRBJ2-1, with D uncertain. This CDR3 spans 14 amino acids. Germline lookup yields CDR1 MRHNA and CDR2 SNTAGT. V lost 5 bases and J lost 6, with 14 bases in between. The CDR3 DNA is TGTGCCAGCAGTCCTCAAGGTGGGCGCAATGAGCAGTTCTTC. The encoded protein is CASSPQGGRNEQFF.

J is TRBJ2-1 and V is TRBV5-1; D not resolved. V lost 0 bases to trimming and J lost 6 bases, with 10 bases between them. The CDR3 is made up of 14 amino acids. Germline V gene data show CDR1 as SGHRS and CDR2 as YFSETQ. This CDR3 reads CASSLGASSNEQFF. CDR3 in DNA: TGCGCCAGCAGCTTGGGGGCCTCCAGCAATGAGCAGTTCTTC. Filled out from reference TRBV5-1 and TRBJ2-1, the complete variable domain reads KAGVTQTPRYLIKTRGQQVTLSCSPISGHRSVSWYQQTPGQGLQFLFEYFSETQRNKGNFPGRFSGRQFSNSRSEMNVSTLELGDSALYLCASSLGASSNEQFFGPGTRLTVL.

In nucleotides, the CDR3 is TGTGCCAGCAGCCCTTCAGGGGCGCGGGGTGAAGCTTTCTTT. This sequence encodes CASSPSGARGEAFF. This chain links TRBV7-3 with TRBJ1-1, with a possible D match to TRBD1 (6 bases). The CDR3 has 14 amino acids. Trimming stripped 5 bases from V and 7 bases from J, with 17 bases between. CDR1 and CDR2 from the germline V gene are SGHTA and FQGTGA.

The chain employs TRBV29-1 and TRBJ1-1; 7 bases match TRBD1. CDR1 is SQVTM, CDR2 ANQGSEA, per germline. The CDR3 extends over 13 amino acids. Trimming removed 5 bases from V and 1 base from J; junction bases left unmatched: 4. The CDR3 nucleotides read TGCAGCGTTTCCCACAGGGGGAACACTGAAGCTTTCTTT. It yields the protein CSVSHRGNTEAFF.

The CDR3 DNA follows: TGCGCCAGCAGTTCAGAGGGCCGCTCCCTTGGTCAGTTGAACACTGAAGCTTTCTTT. Translating gives CASSSEGRSLGQLNTEAFF. The V gene is TRBV10-1, the J gene TRBJ1-1; D not certain. Germline V gives CDR1 WNHNN, CDR2 SYGVQD (reference sequence). The CDR3 covers 19 residues. Trimming took off 5 bases at V and 0 bases at J, with 25 bases between the two ends.

The rearrangement uses TRBV6-6 and TRBJ2-2, with D hard to call. Germline CDR1 reads MNHNY; CDR2 reads SVGAGI (reference sequence). CDR3 size: 13 residues. V lost 8 bases to trimming and J lost 6 bases, with 13 bases between them. CDR3 coding DNA: TGTGCCAGCCGGAGACTCCAGCCCGGGGAGCTGTTTTTT. Protein: CASRRLQPGELFF.

This clone showed up many times. The chain has TRBV6-5 and TRBJ2-2, with D perhaps matching TRBD1 or TRBD2 (6 bases each). CDR1 and CDR2 (germline): MNHEY, SVGAGI. The CDR3 consists of 14 residues. V lost 11 bases, J lost 5 bases, and 18 bases lay in between. CDR3 protein: CALRGAGWTGELFF. The CDR3 DNA reads as TGTGCCCTAAGGGGGGCCGGTTGGACCGGGGAGCTGTTTTTT.

The rearrangement joins TRBV7-3 to TRBJ2-3; D not certain. The V gene's germline CDR1 is SGHTA and CDR2 FQGTGA. This CDR3 has 14 amino acids. V was pared by 3 bases and J by 1 base, with 8 bases between. The CDR3, as DNA: TGTGCCAGCAGCTTCTTGAGCGGCACAGATACGCAGTATTTT. Translating it yields CASSFLSGTDTQYF.

This clone was recorded a few times. The rearrangement uses TRBV28 and TRBJ2-1, with 8 bases fitting TRBD1. The length of the CDR3 is 15 residues. Trimming took 5 bases from V and 3 from J; bases not matched to a gene: 6. The germline CDR1 and CDR2 sequences are MDHEN and SYDVKM. The CDR3 DNA is TGTGCCAGCAGTCCAACGACAGGGGTCTACAATGAGCAGTTCTTC. It codes for CASSPTTGVYNEQFF.

The J gene is TRBJ1-2, the V gene TRBV7-2; 9 bases align to TRBD1. CDR1 and CDR2 from the germline V gene are SGHTA and FQGNSA. J was trimmed by 0 bases and V by 4 bases; bases with no gene match: 6. There are 16 residues in the CDR3. The CDR3 nucleotides read TGTGCCAGCAGCTCCTCCGGGACAGGGACTAACTATGGCTACACCTTC. This translates into CASSSSGTGTNYGYTF.

The chain links TRBV2 to TRBJ2-1; 10 bases fit TRBD2. CDR1 is SNHLY and CDR2 is FYNNEI in the germline V gene. V was clipped by 10 bases and J by 4 bases; unmatched bases: 4. CDR3 size: 13 residues. The DNA for the CDR3 is TGTGCCACCCTAGCGGGGGAGTACAATGAGCAGTTCTTC. Translation gives CATLAGEYNEQFF.

This chain uses TRBV28 with TRBJ1-2; D remains unclear. Germline V gene data show CDR1 as MDHEN and CDR2 as SYDVKM. Trimming removed 2 bases from V and 2 bases from J, with 12 bases in between. The CDR3 length is 15 residues. The CDR3 DNA follows: TGTGCCAGCAGTTTAGGAGGGCGGGTGAACTATGGCTACACCTTC. Residues: CASSLGGRVNYGYTF.

This chain uses TRBV29-1 with TRBJ1-1; D is uncertain. The CDR3 covers 12 residues. Germline assignment: CDR1 SQVTM and CDR2 ANQGSEA. V dropped 4 bases and J dropped 4 bases, with 10 bases sitting between them. The CDR3 region is CSVAQQRTEAFF. The CDR3 nucleotides read TGCAGCGTTGCACAACAGCGCACTGAAGCTTTCTTT. Full variable domain (outside the CDR3, taken from reference TRBV29-1 and TRBJ1-1): SAVISQKPSRDICQRGTSLTIQCQVDSQVTMMFWYRQQPGQSLTLIATANQGSEATYESGFVIDKFPISRPNLTFSTLTVSNMSPEDSSIYLCSVAQQRTEAFFGQGTRLTVV.

Notes on this clone: Other DNA sequences within the sample encode an identical CDR3. The chain uses TRBV5-1 and TRBJ2-7; D possibly uses TRBD1 or TRBD2 (6 bases each). The V and J ends lost 2 bases and 4 bases respectively, with 13 bases between them. The CDR3 extends over 14 amino acids. The germline V gene has CDR1 SGHRS and CDR2 YFSETQ. The CDR3 DNA reads as TGCGCCAGCAGCTTTACTGGGGGGACATACGAGCAGTACTTC. It yields the protein CASSFTGGTYEQYF.

V gene TRBV9 combines with J gene TRBJ1-5; D is unresolved. Germline assignment: CDR1 SGDLS and CDR2 YYNGEE. This CDR3 contains 14 residues. V lost 3 bases, J lost 10 bases, and 17 bases lay in between. The CDR3 loop reads CASSGGLLVGPQHF. The CDR3 DNA reads TGTGCCAGCAGCGGTGGACTTCTAGTCGGCCCCCAGCATTTT.

The gene calls are TRBV5-1 and TRBJ1-3, with unresolved D. Trimming stripped 0 bases from V and 0 bases from J, with 10 bases between. The CDR3 covers 16 residues. Germline values: CDR1 SGHRS, CDR2 YFSETQ. The CDR3 DNA reads as TGCGCCAGCAGCTTGGGACGGCTGAGCTCTGGAAACACCATATATTTT. As protein: CASSLGRLSSGNTIYF.

This clone was recorded many times. The CDR3, as DNA: TGTGCCAGCAGCCCCAGACCCGGGGACTATGGCTACACCTTC. It encodes CASSPRPGDYGYTF. The V gene is TRBV7-8, the J gene TRBJ1-2, with unresolved D. With 5 bases removed from V and 3 bases from J, the gap between germline ends came to 13 bases. Germline CDR1 and CDR2: SGHVS and FQNEAQ. The CDR3 totals 14 residues.

The rearrangement joins TRBV15 to TRBJ2-7; TRBD2 agrees at 10 bases. The CDR3 has 16 amino acids. Germline CDR1 LNHNV, CDR2 YYDKDF (reference sequence). Germline trimming cut 1 base from V and 5 bases from J; bases unmatched to any gene: 8. DNA of the CDR3: TGTGCCACCAGCAGAGGGGCGAGCGGGAGGGCCCACGAGCAGTACTTC. This gives the protein CATSRGASGRAHEQYF. Full variable domain (outside the CDR3, taken from reference TRBV15 and TRBJ2-7): DAMVIQNPRYQVTQFGKPVTLSCSQTLNHNVMYWYQQKSSQAPKLLFHYYDKDFNNEADTPDNFQSRRPNTSFCFLDIRSPGLGDTAMYLCATSRGASGRAHEQYFGPGTRLTVT.

The chain combines TRBV7-2 with TRBJ1-2; D is undetermined. This CDR3 region has 14 residues. Deletions cut 4 bases from V and 4 bases from J, with 13 bases between. CDR1 and CDR2 (germline): SGHTA, FQGNSA. CDR3 coding DNA: TGTGCCAGCAGCTCGGGTTTGTCGGGCTATGGCTACACCTTC. This gives the protein CASSSGLSGYGYTF.